This T cell receptor (beta chain) comes out of a study of T cells in Graves' hyperthyroidism and ophthalmopathy. Study results and limitations: Blood shared most expanded thyroid clonotypes above 0.001.

There were TCR beta CDR3 regions amplified from RNA transcripts. Primed by the HTBI set, a first-round RT-PCR was run on the TCR CDR3. MiXCR was run by TCRdb on the multiplex PCR reads, yielding one entry per CDR3 protein. This table has about 620,000 distinct CDR3 sequences, 15% to 20% appearing once. This clonotype was seen many times. As yet, its antigen is unknown. This CDR3 is built from 16 residues. The V gene's germline CDR1 is MNHEY and CDR2 SVGEGT. V lost 6 bases, J lost 2 bases, and 19 bases lay in between. The rearrangement joins TRBV6-2 or TRBV6-3 to TRBJ2-5, with D possibly being TRBD1 or TRBD2 (6 bases each). Sequencing was carried out using blood. The receptor comes from a woman between 25 and 40 years old with Graves' hyperthyroidism. The CDR3 loop is CASSSSGGGLQETQYF. The CDR3 coding sequence is TGTGCCAGCAGCAGCAGCGGTGGGGGGCTACAAGAGACCCAGTACTTC.